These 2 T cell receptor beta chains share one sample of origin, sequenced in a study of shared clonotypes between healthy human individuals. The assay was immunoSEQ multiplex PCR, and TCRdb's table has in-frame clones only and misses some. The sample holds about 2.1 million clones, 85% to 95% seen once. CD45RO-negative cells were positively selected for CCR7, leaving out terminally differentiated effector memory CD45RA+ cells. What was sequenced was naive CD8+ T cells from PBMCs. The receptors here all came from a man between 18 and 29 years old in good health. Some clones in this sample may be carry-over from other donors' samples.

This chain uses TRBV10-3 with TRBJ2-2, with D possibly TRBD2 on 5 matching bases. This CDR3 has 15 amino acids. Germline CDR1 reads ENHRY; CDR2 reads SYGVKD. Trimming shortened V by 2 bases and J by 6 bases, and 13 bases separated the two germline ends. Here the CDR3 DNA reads TGTGCCATCAGTGAGGTGTTTAGCGTTCCCGGGGAGCTGTTTTTT. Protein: CAISEVFSVPGELFF.

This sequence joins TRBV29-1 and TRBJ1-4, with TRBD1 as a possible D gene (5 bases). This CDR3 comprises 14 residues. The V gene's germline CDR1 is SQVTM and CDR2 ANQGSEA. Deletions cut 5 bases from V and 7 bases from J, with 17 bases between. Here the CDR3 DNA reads TGCAGCGTTCGTCAGGGCGATGCTGGTGAAAAACTGTTTTTT. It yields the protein CSVRQGDAGEKLFF.